One sample yielded the 28 T cell receptor beta chains listed below, sequenced in a study of blood T cell repertoires in COVID-19. Clones were sequenced by immunoSEQ multiplex PCR, and TCRdb holds only the in-frame ones, with some missing. The table has 250,000 or so clones, 70% to 90% seen once. Sequencing was carried out using peripheral blood. Receptors were obtained from a man between 18 and 29 years old with active or convalescent COVID-19.

This chain uses TRBV2 with TRBJ1-5; 8 bases are shared with TRBD1. The CDR3 contains 17 residues. CDR1 is SNHLY, CDR2 FYNNEI, per germline. V lost 4 bases, J lost 0 bases, and 8 bases stayed unmatched. CDR3 residues: CASSGTGFPYSNQPQHF. The DNA of the CDR3 is TGTGCCAGCAGTGGGACAGGGTTCCCCTATAGCAATCAGCCCCAGCATTTT.

The V and J genes are TRBV7-9 and TRBJ1-5; D is uncertain. The CDR3 runs 12 residues. CDR1 SEHNR and CDR2 FQNEAQ come from the germline V gene (reference sequence). V gave up 2 bases and J gave up 7 bases, with 6 bases separating them. CDR3 sequence: CASSLPSQPQHF. The CDR3 bases are TGTGCCAGCAGCTTACCGTCCCAGCCCCAGCATTTT.

The chain recombines TRBV5-6 with TRBJ1-2; the match to TRBD1 covers 10 bases. V was pared by 6 bases and J by 6 bases, with 5 bases of the junction left unmatched. Germline V gene sequence: CDR1 SGHDT, CDR2 YYEEEE. The CDR3 sequence is 13 residues long. The DNA of the CDR3 is TGTGCCAGCATCGACAGGGGGCTGCATGGCTACACCTTC. Its protein product is CASIDRGLHGYTF.

This clone has just a few counts. The rearrangement joins TRBV10-3 to TRBJ1-4; TRBD1 matches at 7 bases. Per germline, CDR1 ENHRY and CDR2 SYGVKD. The CDR3 consists of 14 residues. V lost 4 bases to trimming and J lost 7 bases; unmatched junction nucleotides: 6. DNA of the CDR3: TGTGCCATCAGTGCAGACAGGGTGGGTGAAAAACTGTTTTTT. This gives the protein CAISADRVGEKLFF.

The chain joins TRBV19 to TRBJ1-5, with D perhaps matching TRBD1 (5 bases). This CDR3 comprises 13 residues. Trimming removed 6 bases from V and 5 bases from J, with 11 bases in between. Per germline, CDR1 LNHDA and CDR2 SQIVND (reference sequence). CDR3: CASRVDNYQPQHF. The DNA of the CDR3 is TGTGCCAGTAGAGTGGACAACTATCAGCCCCAGCATTTT. The full variable domain, completed using reference TRBV19 and TRBJ1-5, is DGGITQSPKYLFRKEGQNVTLSCEQNLNHDAMYWYRQDPGQGLRLIYYSQIVNDFQKGDIAEGYSVSREKKESFPLTVTSAQKNPTAFYLCASRVDNYQPQHFGDGTRLSIL.

This chain uses TRBV9 with TRBJ2-3, with TRBD2 matching over 9 bases. V was clipped by 2 bases and J by 3 bases; unmatched bases: 10. Germline V gene lookup returns CDR1 SGDLS and CDR2 YYNGEE. The CDR3 totals 17 residues. The CDR3 DNA sequence: TGTGCCAGCAGCGTGAGAGTAGCGGGAGTCGAGACAGATACGCAGTATTTT. Its protein product is CASSVRVAGVETDTQYF.

V is TRBV12-5 and J is TRBJ1-5; the D is unclear. There are 15 residues in the CDR3. The germline gives CDR1 LGHNT, CDR2 FRNRAP. Trimming removed 7 bases from V and 0 bases from J, with 13 bases in between. The DNA of the CDR3 is TGTGCTAGTGTTAGAGGTTCCATTAGCAATCAGCCCCAGCATTTT. Translated: CASVRGSISNQPQHF. The complete variable domain, with remaining parts taken from reference TRBV12-5 and TRBJ1-5, reads DARVTQTPRHKVTEMGQEVTMRCQPILGHNTVFWYRQTMMQGLELLAYFRNRAPLDDSGMPKDRFSAEMPDATLATLKIQPSEPRDSAVYFCASVRGSISNQPQHFGDGTRLSIL.

The chain has TRBV3-1 (or the pseudogene TRBV3-2) and TRBJ1-1; weak D call: TRBD1 (5 bases). Germline lookup yields CDR1 LGHDT and CDR2 YNNKEL (reference sequence). The CDR3 contains 14 residues. V gave up 4 bases and J gave up 4 bases, with 13 bases separating them. The CDR3 DNA sequence: TGTGCCAGCAGCCTGGGGCGGGGGTTCACTGAAGCTTTCTTT. Its protein is CASSLGRGFTEAFF.

V gene TRBV7-3 combines with J gene TRBJ2-3, with 15 nucleotides matching TRBD2. CDR3 length: 19 amino acids. Per germline, CDR1 SGHTA and CDR2 FQGTGA. The junction had 13 bases not matched to a gene; V was cut back by 5 bases and J by 4 bases. CDR3 protein: CASSLGPGGTSGRSDTQYF. The CDR3 nucleotides are TGTGCCAGCAGCCTGGGCCCAGGCGGGACTAGCGGGAGGTCAGATACGCAGTATTTT.

The chain couples TRBV5-1 to TRBJ1-3; possibly TRBD1 for D (6 bases). The germline V gene has CDR1 SGHRS and CDR2 YFSETQ. This CDR3 has 16 residues. Trimming took 0 bases from V and 1 from J, leaving 11 bases between them. The chain's CDR3 is CASSLEQGISGNTIYF. The CDR3 nucleotides read TGCGCCAGCAGCTTGGAACAGGGTATATCTGGAAACACCATATATTTT.

V gene TRBV6-6 combines with J gene TRBJ2-1, with 15 bases that match TRBD2. The V gene end was trimmed by 7 bases and the J gene end by 1 base; junction bases not matched to a gene: 2. CDR1 and CDR2 (germline): MNHNY, SVGAGI (reference sequence). The CDR3 has 16 amino acids. This chain's CDR3 is CASKGLAGGSYNEQFF. The CDR3 DNA reads as TGTGCCAGCAAAGGACTAGCGGGAGGGTCCTACAATGAGCAGTTCTTC.

This sequence joins TRBV5-4 and TRBJ1-2; 10 positions match TRBD1. The germline V gene encodes CDR1 SGHNT and CDR2 YYREEE (reference sequence). The ends lost 6 bases at V and 8 bases at J; junction bases unmatched: 7. The CDR3 has 13 residues. The CDR3 spells CASIGTGAGGYTF. CDR3 DNA: TGTGCCAGCATCGGGACAGGGGCAGGGGGCTACACCTTC.

The V call is TRBV29-1, the J call TRBJ1-4; 7 bases align to TRBD1. The CDR3 covers 14 residues. Germline loops: CDR1 SQVTM, CDR2 ANQGSEA. Germline trimming cut 5 bases from V and 8 bases from J; bases unmatched to any gene: 11. The CDR3 nucleotides are TGCAGCGTTCGAATGGACAGGCCTGGCGAAAAACTGTTTTTT. Its protein product is CSVRMDRPGEKLFF.

Turning to this clone: Other nucleotide sequences in the sample specify the same CDR3. J is TRBJ2-1 and V is TRBV7-3, with TRBD2 matching 11 bases. Germline V gene sequence: CDR1 SGHTA, CDR2 FQGTGA. The ends lost 2 bases at V and 3 bases at J; junction bases unmatched: 0. The CDR3 contains 15 residues. CDR3 in amino acids: CASSLGTSGYNEQFF. The CDR3 DNA reads as TGTGCCAGCAGCTTAGGGACTAGCGGCTACAATGAGCAGTTCTTC.

V usage is TRBV7-2 and J usage is TRBJ2-7, with 11 bases identical to TRBD2. V dropped 0 bases and J dropped 2; count of bases not matched to a gene: 6. The CDR3 runs 17 residues. Germline CDR1 reads SGHTA; CDR2 reads FQGNSA. As DNA, the CDR3 is TGTGCCAGCAGCTTAGCTAGGGCTAGCGGGGGGACCTACGAGCAGTACTTC. Amino acid sequence: CASSLARASGGTYEQYF. Full variable domain (remainder filled in from reference TRBV7-2 and TRBJ2-7): GAGVSQSPSNKVTEKGKDVELRCDPISGHTALYWYRQSLGQGLEFLIYFQGNSAPDKSGLPSDRFSAERTGGSVSTLTIQRTQQEDSAVYLCASSLARASGGTYEQYFGPGTRLTVT.

This chain connects TRBV28 to TRBJ1-1; D remains unclear. V was cut by 3 bases and J by 0 bases, with 11 bases left in between. The length of the CDR3 is 15 residues. Germline-derived CDR1 and CDR2 are MDHEN and SYDVKM. The CDR3 DNA sequence: TGTGCCAGCAGTTTCTCGGGCGGGGTGAACACTGAAGCTTTCTTT. Its translation is CASSFSGGVNTEAFF.

The V call is TRBV6-6, the J call TRBJ2-1, with D possibly matching TRBD2 (6 bases). Germline CDR1 and CDR2: MNHNY and SVGAGI (reference sequence). The CDR3 spans 19 residues. Trimming cost V 5 bases and J 1 base, with 24 bases left between them. CDR3 region: CASSRSDTARGRSYNEQFF. The CDR3 nucleotides are TGTGCCAGCAGTCGATCGGACACGGCCAGAGGGAGGTCCTACAATGAGCAGTTCTTC.

The gene calls are TRBV7-9 and TRBJ2-7; 8 bases are a match to TRBD1. This CDR3 contains 13 residues. The J segment lost 6 bases and the V segment lost 1 base, leaving 2 bases of the junction unmatched. Germline loops: CDR1 SEHNR, CDR2 FQNEAQ (reference sequence). The CDR3 nucleotides read TGTGCCAGCAGCTTAGGGACAGGGAGCGAGCAGTACTTC. The encoded protein is CASSLGTGSEQYF.

The chain employs TRBV7-8 and TRBJ1-2; TRBD1 matches at 10 bases. Per the germline V gene, CDR1 is SGHVS and CDR2 is FQNEAQ. Trimming at V came to 3 bases and at J to 10 bases, leaving 5 bases not matched to a gene. The CDR3 loop spans 13 amino acids. CDR3 in DNA: TGTGCCAGCAGCTTCCGACAGGGGGCTGACTACACCTTC. Its protein is CASSFRQGADYTF.

The count of this clone is one. The chain joins TRBV24-1 to TRBJ1-1; D is undetermined. This CDR3 has 12 amino acids. Germline CDR1 reads KGHDR; CDR2 reads SFDVKD. V lost 2 bases, J lost 11 bases, and 11 bases lay in between. CDR3 amino acids: CATSDSVGMAFF. The CDR3 nucleotides read TGTGCCACCAGTGATTCCGTCGGGATGGCTTTCTTT.

The chain is built from TRBV23-1 and TRBJ2-6; 9 nucleotides agree with TRBD1. TRBV23-1 is classed as an ORF, of uncertain function. V gave up 4 bases and J gave up 3 bases; unmatched junction bases: 7. The CDR3 is 17 residues long. CDR3 region: CASSPRTGDGGANVLTF. CDR3 in DNA: TGCGCCAGCAGTCCCCGGACAGGGGACGGTGGGGCCAACGTCCTGACTTTC.

The rearrangement links TRBV20-1 to TRBJ1-1; TRBD1 matches at 7 bases. J lost 1 base, V lost 3 bases, and 11 bases had no gene match. The CDR3 totals 16 residues. Per the germline V gene, CDR1 is DFQATT and CDR2 is SNEGSKA (reference sequence). Here the CDR3 reads CSASDTGVLRNTEAFF. In DNA, the CDR3 is TGCAGTGCTAGTGATACAGGGGTGTTACGGAACACTGAAGCTTTCTTT.

This clone was recorded only once. This chain connects TRBV15 to TRBJ2-1; the D gene is possibly TRBD2 (6 bases). Germline V gene data show CDR1 as LNHNV and CDR2 as YYDKDF (reference sequence). This CDR3 has 13 amino acids. Trimming took 0 bases from V and 8 from J, leaving 8 bases between them. The CDR3 region has the DNA TGTGCCACCAGCAGAGAACTAGCCTATGAGCAGTTCTTC. As protein: CATSRELAYEQFF.

The chain couples TRBV10-1 to TRBJ1-1, with 9 bases matching TRBD1. The V and J ends lost 2 bases and 0 bases, in that order; junction bases with no gene match: 10. The germline V gene encodes CDR1 WNHNN and CDR2 SYGVQD (reference sequence). CDR3 length equals 18 residues. CDR3 in DNA: TGCGCCAGCAGTGAGCGAGTTGGGACAGGGACCATGAACACTGAAGCTTTCTTT. Its translation: CASSERVGTGTMNTEAFF.

This clone was detected a few times. The V gene is TRBV11-2, the J gene TRBJ1-5; 11 nucleotides line up with TRBD1. This CDR3 is 19 amino acids long. J gave up 0 bases and V 5 bases, and 12 bases lay outside the gene matches. Germline V gives CDR1 SGHAT, CDR2 FQNNGV. The CDR3: CASSAGTGGHYHSNQPQHF. DNA of the CDR3: TGTGCCAGCAGCGCAGGGACAGGGGGTCATTACCATAGCAATCAGCCCCAGCATTTT.

The J gene is TRBJ2-1, the V gene TRBV20-1; D possibly corresponds to TRBD2 (6 bases). The CDR3 contains 13 residues. CDR1 and CDR2 from the germline V gene are DFQATT and SNEGSKA (reference sequence). Trimming took off 3 bases at V and 2 bases at J, with 8 bases between the two ends. CDR3 protein: CSASAGTYNEQFF. CDR3 in DNA: TGCAGTGCTAGTGCGGGAACCTACAATGAGCAGTTCTTC.

This chain connects TRBV19 to TRBJ1-1; TRBD1 agrees at 9 bases. CDR3 length: 14 amino acids. V gave up 6 bases and J gave up 4 bases; unmatched junction bases: 6. Germline values: CDR1 LNHDA, CDR2 SQIVND (reference sequence). The CDR3 DNA sequence: TGTGCCAGTAGCCACAGGGGGCTCGGCACTGAAGCTTTCTTT. Amino acid sequence: CASSHRGLGTEAFF.

The chain recombines TRBV28 with TRBJ2-5, with TRBD2 identical over 13 bases. V shed 6 bases and J 4 bases; nucleotides not matched to a gene: 8. The CDR3 consists of 16 residues. Germline V lookup: CDR1 MDHEN, CDR2 SYDVKM. The CDR3 DNA is TGTGCCAGCAGACGACTAGCGGGAGGCCAAGGAGAGACCCAGTACTTC. Its protein is CASRRLAGGQGETQYF. Together with reference TRBV28 and TRBJ2-5, the CDR3 gives the full variable domain: DVKVTQSSRYLVKRTGEKVFLECVQDMDHENMFWYRQDPGLGLRLIYFSYDVKMKEKGDIPEGYSVSREKKERFSLILESASTNQTSMYLCASRRLAGGQGETQYFGPGTRLLVL.